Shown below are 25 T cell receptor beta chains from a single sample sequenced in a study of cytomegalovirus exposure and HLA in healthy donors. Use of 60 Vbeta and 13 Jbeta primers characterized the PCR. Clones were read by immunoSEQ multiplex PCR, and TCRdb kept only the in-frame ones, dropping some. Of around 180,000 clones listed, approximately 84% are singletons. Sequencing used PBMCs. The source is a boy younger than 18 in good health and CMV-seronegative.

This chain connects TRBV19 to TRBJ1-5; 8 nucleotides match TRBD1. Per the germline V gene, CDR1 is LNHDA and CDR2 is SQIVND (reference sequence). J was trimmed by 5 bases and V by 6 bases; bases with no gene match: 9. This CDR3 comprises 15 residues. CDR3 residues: CASSEDDRGHQPQHF. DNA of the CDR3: TGTGCCAGTAGCGAGGATGACAGGGGTCATCAGCCCCAGCATTTT. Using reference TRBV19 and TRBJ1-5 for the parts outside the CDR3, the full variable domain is DGGITQSPKYLFRKEGQNVTLSCEQNLNHDAMYWYRQDPGQGLRLIYYSQIVNDFQKGDIAEGYSVSREKKESFPLTVTSAQKNPTAFYLCASSEDDRGHQPQHFGDGTRLSIL.

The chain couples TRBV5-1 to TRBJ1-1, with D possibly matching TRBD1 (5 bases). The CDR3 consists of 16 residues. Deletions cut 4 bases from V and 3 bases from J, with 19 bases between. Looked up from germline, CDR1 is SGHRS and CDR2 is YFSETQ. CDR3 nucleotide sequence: TGCGCCAGCAGCCCGAAGGGGCGGGGTAGGGACACTGAAGCTTTCTTT. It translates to CASSPKGRGRDTEAFF. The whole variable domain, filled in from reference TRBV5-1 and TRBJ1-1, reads KAGVTQTPRYLIKTRGQQVTLSCSPISGHRSVSWYQQTPGQGLQFLFEYFSETQRNKGNFPGRFSGRQFSNSRSEMNVSTLELGDSALYLCASSPKGRGRDTEAFFGQGTRLTVV.

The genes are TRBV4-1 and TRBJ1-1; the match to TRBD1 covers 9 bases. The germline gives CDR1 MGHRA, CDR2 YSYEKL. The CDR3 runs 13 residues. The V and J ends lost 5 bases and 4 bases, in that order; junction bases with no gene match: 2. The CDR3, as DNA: TGCGCCAGCAGCACGGACAGGGGCACTGAAGCTTTCTTT. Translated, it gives CASSTDRGTEAFF.

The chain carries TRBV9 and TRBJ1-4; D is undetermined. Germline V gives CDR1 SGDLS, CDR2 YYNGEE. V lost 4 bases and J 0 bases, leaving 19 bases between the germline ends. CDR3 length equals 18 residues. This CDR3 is CASSSSPSGPATNEKLFF. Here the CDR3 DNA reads TGTGCCAGCAGCTCCAGTCCCAGTGGCCCTGCAACTAATGAAAAACTGTTTTTT.

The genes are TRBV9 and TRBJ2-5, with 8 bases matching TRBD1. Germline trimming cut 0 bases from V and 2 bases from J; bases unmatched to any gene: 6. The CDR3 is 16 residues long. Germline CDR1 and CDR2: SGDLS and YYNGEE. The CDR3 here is CASSVGGTGRQETQYF. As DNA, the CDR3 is TGTGCCAGCAGCGTAGGAGGGACAGGTCGACAAGAGACCCAGTACTTC.

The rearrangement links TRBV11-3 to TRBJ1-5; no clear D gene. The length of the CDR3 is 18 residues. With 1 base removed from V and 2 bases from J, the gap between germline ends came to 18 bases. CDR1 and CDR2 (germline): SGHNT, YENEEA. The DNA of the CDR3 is TGTGCCAGCAGCTTAGCCTCGGAGCTCGCGAGGCGCAATCAGCCCCAGCATTTT. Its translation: CASSLASELARRNQPQHF.

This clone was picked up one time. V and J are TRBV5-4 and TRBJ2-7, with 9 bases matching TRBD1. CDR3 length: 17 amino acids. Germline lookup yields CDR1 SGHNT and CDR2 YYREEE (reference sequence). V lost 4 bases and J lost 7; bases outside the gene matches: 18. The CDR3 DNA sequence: TGTGCCAGCAGCGAGAAAGGGATCGGGACAGGGAATAGGGAGCAGTACTTC. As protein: CASSEKGIGTGNREQYF. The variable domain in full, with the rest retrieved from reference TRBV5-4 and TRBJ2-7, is ETGVTQSPTHLIKTRGQQVTLRCSSQSGHNTVSWYQQALGQGPQFIFQYYREEENGRGNFPPRFSGLQFPNYSSELNVNALELDDSALYLCASSEKGIGTGNREQYFGPGTRLTVT.

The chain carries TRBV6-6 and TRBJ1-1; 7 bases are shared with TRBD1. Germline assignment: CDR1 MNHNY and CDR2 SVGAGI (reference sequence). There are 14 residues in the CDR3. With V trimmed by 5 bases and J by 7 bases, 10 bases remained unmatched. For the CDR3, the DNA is TGTGCCAGCAGTAACCCCGGGACAGCGATTGAAGCTTTCTTT. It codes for CASSNPGTAIEAFF.

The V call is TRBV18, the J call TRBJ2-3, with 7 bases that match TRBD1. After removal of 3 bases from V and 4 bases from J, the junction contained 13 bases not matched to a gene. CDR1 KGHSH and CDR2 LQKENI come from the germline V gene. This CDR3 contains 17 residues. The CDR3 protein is CASSPRQGRGLADTQYF. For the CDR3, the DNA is TGTGCCAGCTCACCGAGGCAGGGAAGGGGGCTGGCAGATACGCAGTATTTT.

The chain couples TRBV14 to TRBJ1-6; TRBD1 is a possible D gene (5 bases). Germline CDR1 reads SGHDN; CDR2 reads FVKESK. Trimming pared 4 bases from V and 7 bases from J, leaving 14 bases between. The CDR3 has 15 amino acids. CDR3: CASSPAGQGNSPLHF. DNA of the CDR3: TGTGCCAGCAGCCCAGCCGGGCAGGGAAATTCACCCCTCCACTTT.

For the CDR3, the DNA is TGTGCCAGCAGCTTACTCAGGGTCGATGAAAAACTGTTTTTT. Protein: CASSLLRVDEKLFF. The genes are TRBV11-2 and TRBJ1-4; possible D gene TRBD1, 5 bases. CDR3 length: 14 residues. Deletions cut 2 bases from V and 6 bases from J, with 10 bases between. The V gene's germline CDR1 is SGHAT and CDR2 FQNNGV.

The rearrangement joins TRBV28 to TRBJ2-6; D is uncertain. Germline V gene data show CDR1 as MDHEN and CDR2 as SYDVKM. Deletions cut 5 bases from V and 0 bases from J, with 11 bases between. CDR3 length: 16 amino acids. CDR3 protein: CASSPSRISGANVLTF. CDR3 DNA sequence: TGTGCCAGCAGTCCATCGAGGATCTCTGGGGCCAACGTCCTGACTTTC.

Here the CDR3 reads CASSVLRGLANQPQHF. CDR3 DNA: TGTGCCAGCAGCGTTCTCAGGGGTTTAGCCAATCAGCCCCAGCATTTT. The rearrangement uses TRBV5-6 and TRBJ1-5; a weak D match, TRBD1 (6 bases). Between the trimmed V and J ends, which lost 4 bases and 3 bases, there was a span of 17 bases. Per germline, CDR1 SGHDT and CDR2 YYEEEE. The CDR3 covers 16 residues.

The DNA for the CDR3 is TGTGCCAGCAGTTTAGGAGGGGGCAACTATGGCTACACCTTC. This translates into CASSLGGGNYGYTF. The chain uses TRBV28 and TRBJ1-2, with 7 bases identical to TRBD1. The V gene's germline CDR1 is MDHEN and CDR2 SYDVKM. The CDR3 sequence is 14 residues long. V was pared by 2 bases and J by 2 bases, with 2 bases of the junction left unmatched.

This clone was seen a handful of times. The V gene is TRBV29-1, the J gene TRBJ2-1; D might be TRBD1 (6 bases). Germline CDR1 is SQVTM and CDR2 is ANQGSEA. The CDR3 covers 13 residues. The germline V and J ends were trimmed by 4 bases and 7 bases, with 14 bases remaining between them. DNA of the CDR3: TGCAGCGTTGGCACGGTAGGGGGAAATGAGCAGTTCTTC. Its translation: CSVGTVGGNEQFF.

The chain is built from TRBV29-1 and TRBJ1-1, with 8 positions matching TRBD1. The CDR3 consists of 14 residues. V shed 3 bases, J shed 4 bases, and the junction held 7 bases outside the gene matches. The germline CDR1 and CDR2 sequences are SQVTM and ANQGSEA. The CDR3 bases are TGCAGCGTTGACCTGACAGGGGTTTCCACTGAAGCTTTCTTT. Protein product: CSVDLTGVSTEAFF.

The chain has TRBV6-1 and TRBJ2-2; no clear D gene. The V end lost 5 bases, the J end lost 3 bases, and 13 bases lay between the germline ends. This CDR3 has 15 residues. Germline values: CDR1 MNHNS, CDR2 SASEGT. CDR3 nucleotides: TGTGCCAGCAGTTTTGCTAGAGGTGACACCGGGGAGCTGTTTTTT. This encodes CASSFARGDTGELFF.

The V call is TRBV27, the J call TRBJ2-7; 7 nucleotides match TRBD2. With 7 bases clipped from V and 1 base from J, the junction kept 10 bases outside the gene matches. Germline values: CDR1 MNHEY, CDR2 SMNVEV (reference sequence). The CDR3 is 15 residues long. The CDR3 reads CASTLLMGGSYEQYF. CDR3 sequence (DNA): TGTGCCAGCACCCTATTGATGGGGGGGTCCTACGAGCAGTACTTC.

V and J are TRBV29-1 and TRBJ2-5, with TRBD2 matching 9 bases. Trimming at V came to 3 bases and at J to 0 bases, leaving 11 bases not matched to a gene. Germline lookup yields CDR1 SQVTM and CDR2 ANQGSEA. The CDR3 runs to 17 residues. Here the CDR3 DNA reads TGCAGCGTTGAGGGTTCCGAGACTAGCGGTTACCAAGAGACCCAGTACTTC. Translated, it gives CSVEGSETSGYQETQYF.

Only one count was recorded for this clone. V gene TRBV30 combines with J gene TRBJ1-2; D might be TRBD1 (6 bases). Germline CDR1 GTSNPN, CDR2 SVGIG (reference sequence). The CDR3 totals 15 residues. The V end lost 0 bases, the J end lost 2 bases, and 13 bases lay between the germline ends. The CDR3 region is CAWSVGTRGNYGYTF. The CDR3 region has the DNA TGTGCCTGGAGTGTAGGGACCAGGGGAAACTATGGCTACACCTTC.

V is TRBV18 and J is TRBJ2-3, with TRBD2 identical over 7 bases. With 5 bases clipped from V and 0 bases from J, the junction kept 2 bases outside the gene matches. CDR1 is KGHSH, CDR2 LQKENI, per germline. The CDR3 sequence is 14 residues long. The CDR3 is CASSYGGSTDTQYF. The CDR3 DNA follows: TGTGCCAGCTCATACGGGGGGAGCACAGATACGCAGTATTTT.

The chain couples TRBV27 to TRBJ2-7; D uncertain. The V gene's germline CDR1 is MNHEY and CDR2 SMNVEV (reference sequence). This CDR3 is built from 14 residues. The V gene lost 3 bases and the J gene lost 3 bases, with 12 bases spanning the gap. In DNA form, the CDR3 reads TGTGCCAGCAGTTTCGTTCCGAACTACTACGAGCAGTACTTC. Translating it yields CASSFVPNYYEQYF.

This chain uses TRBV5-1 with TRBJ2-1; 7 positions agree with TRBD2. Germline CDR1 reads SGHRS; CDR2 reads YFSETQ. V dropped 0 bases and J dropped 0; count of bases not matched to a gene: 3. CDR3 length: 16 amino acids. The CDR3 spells CASSLAGGSSYNEQFF. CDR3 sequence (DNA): TGCGCCAGCAGCTTGGCCGGGGGGAGCTCCTACAATGAGCAGTTCTTC.

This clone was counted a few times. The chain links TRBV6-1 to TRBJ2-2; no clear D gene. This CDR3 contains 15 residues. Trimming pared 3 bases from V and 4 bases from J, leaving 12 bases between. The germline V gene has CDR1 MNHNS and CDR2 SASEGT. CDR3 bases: TGTGCCAGCAGTGACTATGGCAGACTCACCGGGGAGCTGTTTTTT. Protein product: CASSDYGRLTGELFF.

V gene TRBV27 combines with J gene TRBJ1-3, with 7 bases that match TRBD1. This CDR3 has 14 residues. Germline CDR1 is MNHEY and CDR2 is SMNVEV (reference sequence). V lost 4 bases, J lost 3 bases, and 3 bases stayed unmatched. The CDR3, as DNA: TGTGCCAGCAGTTCGACAGGGCTTGGAAACACCATATATTTT. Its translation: CASSSTGLGNTIYF.